The sample holds a few counts of the clone carrying this T cell receptor (beta chain). Its specificity is unknown. These data come from a study of identical twins. The CDR3 sequence is 14 residues long. After removal of 5 bases from V and 10 bases from J, the junction contained 13 bases not matched to a gene. Germline V gives CDR1 DFQATT, CDR2 SNEGSKA (reference sequence). TCRdb recomputed calls from the 5' RACE reads with MiXCR, one row per CDR3 protein. Here the sample spans hundreds of thousands of distinct CDR3 sequences, approximately 22% being singletons. General study findings and limits: Researchers reported weaker excess twin sharing in beta out-of-frame sequences.

Donors uniformly comprised healthy Caucasians. These sequences were also reported in another study, on T cells expressing NK-cell markers.

The source material was PBMCs. The V call is TRBV20-1, the J call TRBJ2-1, with 8 bases lining up with TRBD2. The clonotype comes from a woman younger than 35 in good health. The CDR3 region is CSARLAGGSYEQFF. The CDR3 DNA sequence: TGCAGTGCTCGTCTCGCGGGAGGCTCGTACGAGCAGTTCTTC.